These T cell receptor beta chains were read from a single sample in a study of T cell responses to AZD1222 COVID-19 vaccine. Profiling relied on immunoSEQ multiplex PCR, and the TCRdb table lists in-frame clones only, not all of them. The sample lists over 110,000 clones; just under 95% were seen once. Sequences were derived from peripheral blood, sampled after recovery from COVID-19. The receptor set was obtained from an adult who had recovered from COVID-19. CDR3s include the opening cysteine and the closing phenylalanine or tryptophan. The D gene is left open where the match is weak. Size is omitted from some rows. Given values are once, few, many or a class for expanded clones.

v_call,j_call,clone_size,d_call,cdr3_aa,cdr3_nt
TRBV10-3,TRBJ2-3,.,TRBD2,CAIRDTSGRSDTQYF,TGTGCCATCAGAGATACTAGCGGGAGGTCAGATACGCAGTATTTT
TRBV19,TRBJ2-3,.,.,CASSTRTAFTDTQYF,TGTGCCAGTAGTACCCGGACAGCCTTCACAGATACGCAGTATTTT
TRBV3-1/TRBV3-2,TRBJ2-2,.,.,CASSQSAGRLGELFF,TGTGCCAGCAGCCAATCGGCAGGGCGCCTCGGGGAGCTGTTTTTT
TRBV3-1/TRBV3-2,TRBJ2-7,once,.,CASSPQPSWGYEQYF,TGTGCCAGCAGCCCACAGCCGAGTTGGGGCTACGAGCAGTACTTC
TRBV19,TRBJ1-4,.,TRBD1,CASENRGRAGEKLFF,TGTGCCAGTGAGAACAGGGGTAGAGCCGGTGAAAAACTGTTTTTT
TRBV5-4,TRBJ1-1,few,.,CASSFYGVKTEAFF,TGTGCCAGCAGCTTTTACGGGGTAAAGACTGAAGCTTTCTTT
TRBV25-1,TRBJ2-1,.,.,CASRGLDNEQFF,TGTGCCAGCAGGGGACTTGACAATGAGCAGTTCTTC
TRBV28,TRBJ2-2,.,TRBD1,CASSSGQGGTGELFF,TGTGCCAGCAGTTCGGGACAGGGGGGCACCGGGGAGCTGTTTTTT
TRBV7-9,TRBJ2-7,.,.,CASSASPGTYEQYF,TGTGCCAGCAGCGCCAGCCCTGGCACCTACGAGCAGTACTTC
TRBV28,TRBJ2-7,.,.,CASSFTGLYEQYF,TGTGCCAGCAGTTTCACGGGCCTTTACGAGCAGTACTTC
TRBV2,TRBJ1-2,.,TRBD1,CASSVTGSNGYTF,TGTGCCAGCAGCGTGACAGGGTCGAATGGCTACACCTTC
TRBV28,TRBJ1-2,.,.,CASSLSLYGYTF,TGTGCCAGCAGTTTATCCCTTTATGGCTACACCTTC
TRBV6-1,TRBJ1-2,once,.,CASSDSLYYGYTF,TGTGCCAGCAGTGATAGCCTCTACTATGGCTACACCTTC
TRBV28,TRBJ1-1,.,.,CASSLGTPLNTEAFF,TGTGCCAGCAGCCTGGGGACACCCCTGAACACTGAAGCTTTCTTT
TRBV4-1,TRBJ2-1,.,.,CASSQGGRGSYNEQFF,TGCGCCAGCAGCCAAGGGGGGCGCGGATCCTACAATGAGCAGTTCTTC
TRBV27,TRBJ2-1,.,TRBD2,CASRTGTSGYNEQFF,TGTGCCAGCAGAACCGGGACTAGCGGCTACAATGAGCAGTTCTTC
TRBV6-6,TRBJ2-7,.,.,CASSYSPSYEQYF,TGTGCCAGCAGTTACTCGCCCAGCTACGAGCAGTACTTC
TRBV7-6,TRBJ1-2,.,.,CASSLAGGYTF,TGTGCCAGCAGCTTGGCCGGCGGCTACACCTTC
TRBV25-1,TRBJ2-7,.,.,CASSEYRVGPYEQYF,TGTGCCAGCAGTGAATACAGGGTAGGTCCCTACGAGCAGTACTTC
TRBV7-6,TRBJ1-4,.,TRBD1,CASSKGPTGSNEKLFF,TGTGCCAGCAGCAAGGGACCGACAGGGTCTAATGAAAAACTGTTTTTT
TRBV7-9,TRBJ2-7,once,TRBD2,CASSSGREDYEQYF,TGTGCCAGCAGCTCGGGACGGGAGGACTACGAGCAGTACTTC
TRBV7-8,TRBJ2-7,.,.,CASSPPEQYF,TGTGCCAGCAGCCCACCTGAGCAGTACTTC
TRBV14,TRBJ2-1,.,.,CASSQFPRTKYNEQFF,TGTGCCAGCAGCCAATTTCCCCGGACTAAATACAATGAGCAGTTCTTC
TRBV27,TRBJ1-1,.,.,CASRWSRNTEAFF,TGTGCCAGCAGATGGTCGAGGAACACTGAAGCTTTCTTT
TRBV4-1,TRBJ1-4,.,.,CASGISASTNEKLFF,TGCGCCAGCGGTATCAGCGCCTCAACTAATGAAAAACTGTTTTTT
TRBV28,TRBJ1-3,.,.,CASSLLSRGTGNTIYF,TGTGCCAGCAGTCTCCTCTCTAGAGGGACTGGAAACACCATATATTTT
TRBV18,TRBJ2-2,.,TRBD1,CASSPSTGGVSGELFF,TGTGCCAGCTCACCCTCGACAGGGGGAGTGTCCGGGGAGCTGTTTTTT
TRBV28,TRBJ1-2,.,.,CASSFLQGVYGYTF,TGTGCCAGCAGTTTTCTTCAGGGCGTCTATGGCTACACCTTC
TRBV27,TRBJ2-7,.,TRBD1,CASSHRPGGGQGNYEQYF,TGTGCCAGCAGTCACCGTCCAGGGGGGGGACAGGGAAACTACGAGCAGTACTTC
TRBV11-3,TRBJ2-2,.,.,CASSLSAGFTGELFF,TGTGCCAGCAGCTTAAGCGCGGGGTTCACCGGGGAGCTGTTTTTT
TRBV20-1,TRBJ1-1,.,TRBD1,CSARVGQKAFF,TGCAGTGCTAGAGTGGGACAGAAAGCTTTCTTT
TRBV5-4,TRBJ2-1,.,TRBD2,CASSLVAGGDNEQFF,TGTGCCAGCAGCTTGGTAGCGGGAGGGGACAATGAGCAGTTCTTC
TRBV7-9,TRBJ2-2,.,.,CASNPAGNTGELFF,TGTGCCAGCAATCCGGCGGGGAACACCGGGGAGCTGTTTTTT
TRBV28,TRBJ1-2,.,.,CASSIDRQDGYTF,TGTGCCAGCAGTATTGACAGGCAGGATGGCTACACCTTC
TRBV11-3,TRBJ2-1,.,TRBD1,CASSGQGYNEQFF,TGTGCCAGCAGCGGACAGGGTTACAATGAGCAGTTCTTC
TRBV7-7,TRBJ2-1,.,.,CASSLAGSDEQFF,TGTGCTAGCAGCTTAGCCGGCAGCGATGAGCAGTTCTTC
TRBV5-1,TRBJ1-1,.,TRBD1,CASSAPRRGQRFNTEAFF,TGCGCCAGCAGCGCACCCAGGAGGGGACAGCGATTCAACACTGAAGCTTTCTTT
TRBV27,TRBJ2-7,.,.,CASSLRTSYEQYF,TGTGCCAGCAGCCTCCGGACATCCTACGAGCAGTACTTC
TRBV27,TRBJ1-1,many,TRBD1,CASSRDRVRTEAFF,TGTGCCAGCAGCCGAGACAGGGTAAGGACTGAAGCTTTCTTT
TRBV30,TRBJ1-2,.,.,CAWGSLRGTDYGYTF,TGTGCCTGGGGTTCCCTACGAGGGACTGACTATGGCTACACCTTC
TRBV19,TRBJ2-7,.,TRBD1,CASSIQSDRGYEQYF,TGTGCCAGTAGTATCCAATCGGACAGGGGCTACGAGCAGTACTTC
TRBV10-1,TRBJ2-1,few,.,CASSESPQGNEQFF,TGCGCCAGCAGTGAGTCCCCCCAGGGCAATGAGCAGTTCTTC
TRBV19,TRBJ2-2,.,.,CASSALRVGGELFF,TGTGCCAGTAGCGCCTTGAGGGTAGGAGGGGAGCTGTTTTTT
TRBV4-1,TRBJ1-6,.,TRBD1,CASSQGGQGYSPLHF,TGCGCCAGCAGCCAAGGGGGACAGGGGTATTCACCCCTCCACTTT
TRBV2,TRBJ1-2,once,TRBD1,CASSATGVKKANYGYTF,TGTGCCAGCAGTGCAACAGGGGTAAAGAAAGCTAACTATGGCTACACCTTC
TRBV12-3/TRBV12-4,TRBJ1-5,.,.,CASDSSNQPQHF,TGTGCCAGCGACTCAAGCAATCAGCCCCAGCATTTT
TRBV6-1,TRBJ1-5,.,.,CASSEGVGNQPQHF,TGTGCCAGCAGTGAAGGGGTGGGAAATCAGCCCCAGCATTTT
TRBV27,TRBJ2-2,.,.,CASKTGHTGELFF,TGTGCCAGCAAGACCGGTCACACCGGGGAGCTGTTTTTT
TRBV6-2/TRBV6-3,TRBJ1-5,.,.,CASSYSRTITQPQHF,TGTGCCAGCAGTTACTCCAGGACGATCACACAGCCCCAGCATTTT
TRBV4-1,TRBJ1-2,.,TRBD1,CASSLGRDRDNYGYTF,TGCGCCAGCAGCCTTGGGAGGGACAGGGATAACTATGGCTACACCTTC